The clone carrying this T cell receptor beta chain was found a few times. Its target is unknown. A J-beta primer mix and a sample-barcoded 5' primer were used in a second PCR of roughly 7 to 12 cycles. Each cDNA molecule was tagged by a template-switch adaptor that had 12 random nucleotides. TCRdb re-analysed the 5' RACE reads in MiXCR, keeping a single row per CDR3 protein. Among around 1,000,000 distinct CDR3 sequences listed, approximately 38% were seen once. V was cut by 5 bases and J by 8 bases, with 7 bases left in between. This CDR3 region has 12 residues. Looked up from germline, CDR1 is PRHDT and CDR2 is FYEKMQ (reference sequence). This specimen comes from a study of blood T cells in healthy people across ages. Whole-study context: Per two T cells, template switching captured roughly one barcoded beta molecule. Study-level results: Compared with aged donors, long-lived donors showed fewer expanded clones, suggesting selection. Unsorted PBMC input precluded a conclusive naive versus antigen-experienced comparison.

The chain employs TRBV13 and TRBJ1-6; D is undetermined. Sequencing was performed on blood. This TCR was recovered from a man between 18 and 29 years old in good health. Here the CDR3 reads CASSPEDSPLHF. The CDR3 DNA is TGTGCCAGCAGCCCGGAGGATTCACCCCTCCACTTT. The variable domain in full, with the rest retrieved from reference TRBV13 and TRBJ1-6, is AAGVIQSPRHLIKEKRETATLKCYPIPRHDTVYWYQQGPGQDPQFLISFYEKMQSDKGSIPDRFSAQQFSDYHSELNMSSLELGDSALYFCASSPEDSPLHFGNGTRLTVT.